The 7 T cell receptor beta chains listed next were all sequenced from one sample in a study of OX40 agonist ivuxolimab in advanced cancers. Library preparation used the immunoSEQ multiplex PCR assay. TCRdb took over this immuneACCESS table, retaining in-frame rearrangements with V and J assigned. Such tables are incomplete; in checked studies, under half of the missing clones stem from an unresolved V gene, and the remainder is unexplained. Recorded for this sample are more than 100,000 clones; about 93% of them occurred a single time. More than 1% of the sample is held by the ten biggest clonotypes. The specimen comprised CD4+ or CD8+ T cells sorted from blood, sampled in a trial of the OX40 agonist ivuxolimab. Receptor source: an adult with an advanced solid tumor such as melanoma, head and neck, liver or kidney cancer.

The chain uses TRBV14 and TRBJ2-1; 12 nucleotides align to TRBD2. Germline loops: CDR1 SGHDN, CDR2 FVKESK. The length of the CDR3 is 18 residues. Trimming cost V 0 bases and J 5 bases; bases outside gene matches: 8. The CDR3 spells CASSQEILAGGPNNEQFF. The CDR3 nucleotides read TGTGCCAGCAGCCAAGAAATCCTAGCGGGAGGGCCCAACAATGAGCAGTTCTTC.

The gene calls are TRBV6-5 and TRBJ2-7; D may match TRBD1 or TRBD2 (5 bases each). V was clipped by 1 base and J by 4 bases, with 17 bases between them. Germline CDR1 reads MNHEY; CDR2 reads SVGAGI. The CDR3 loop spans 16 amino acids. The CDR3 nucleotides are TGTGCCAGCAGTTACTTGACCGGGACCGTAGAATACGAGCAGTACTTC. This codes for CASSYLTGTVEYEQYF.

The CDR3 DNA follows: TGTGCCAGCAGCTTTACAGGGGCAAGTAATGAAAAACTGTTTTTT. This translates into CASSFTGASNEKLFF. V gene TRBV7-9 combines with J gene TRBJ1-4, with TRBD1 matching over 7 bases. V lost 3 bases to trimming and J lost 4 bases; unmatched junction nucleotides: 5. The CDR3 is 15 residues long. Germline CDR1 is SEHNR and CDR2 is FQNEAQ (reference sequence). The full variable domain, with the rest looked up from reference TRBV7-9 and TRBJ1-4, is DTGVSQNPRHKITKRGQNVTFRCDPISEHNRLYWYRQTLGQGPEFLTYFQNEAQLEKSRLLSDRFSAERPKGSFSTLEIQRTEQGDSAMYLCASSFTGASNEKLFFGSGTQLSVL.

The chain employs TRBV28 and TRBJ2-3; no clear D gene. Trimming cost V 1 base and J 0 bases, with 8 bases left between them. Germline V gene sequence: CDR1 MDHEN, CDR2 SYDVKM. This CDR3 has 15 residues. The CDR3 is CASSLLGRSTDTQYF. In DNA, the CDR3 is TGTGCCAGCAGTTTATTAGGCAGGAGCACAGATACGCAGTATTTT.

This clone was picked up one time. V gene TRBV10-3 combines with J gene TRBJ2-5, with 9 bases matching TRBD2. The J call may be incorrect, as the DNA end agrees better with TRBJ2-7. This CDR3 is 15 amino acids long. CDR1 and CDR2 (germline): ENHRY, SYGVKD. CDR3 sequence (DNA): TGTGCCATCACCGGAGGTCTAGCGGGGACCTACGAGCAGTACTTC. Its translation is CAITGGLAGTYEQYF.

The chain has TRBV5-6 and TRBJ2-5, with 8 bases fitting TRBD2. J lost 5 bases, V lost 4 bases, and 16 bases had no gene match. CDR3 length: 17 residues. CDR1 is SGHDT and CDR2 is YYEEEE in the germline V gene. As DNA, the CDR3 is TGTGCCAGCAGCCACCCCGAGGGCGGGAGGACCCGGGAGACCCAGTACTTC. It specifies CASSHPEGGRTRETQYF.

This chain links TRBV7-2 with TRBJ1-2; a weak D match, TRBD1 (6 bases). V lost 8 bases, J lost 2 bases, and 9 bases lay in between. This CDR3 has 12 amino acids. CDR1 and CDR2 (germline): SGHTA, FQGNSA. The CDR3 DNA is TGTGCCAGCCGGGGGCCGAACTATGGCTACACCTTC. Amino acids: CASRGPNYGYTF.